This entry concerns a single T cell receptor beta chain. The antigen is unknown. Through a sample-barcoded 5' primer and a J-beta primer mix, a second PCR was run for roughly 6 to 11 cycles. Each CDR3 protein is one row after TCRdb ran MiXCR on the 5' RACE reads. This table holds about 1.8 million distinct CDR3 sequences, around half found once. The CDR3 extends over 15 amino acids. Germline V lookup: CDR1 SGHKS, CDR2 YYEKEE (reference sequence). The V end was cut by 2 bases, the J end by 3 bases, with 15 bases between. The source of the sample is a study of blood T cells in healthy people across ages. Study observations and caveats: Naive T cell percentage by flow cytometry tracked strongly with beta diversity. Donor CMV status, an unknown factor, possibly confounded changes in expanded clonotypes. Bulk PBMC profiling left naive and antigen-experienced comparisons inconclusive.

The origin of this receptor is a woman aged 40-49 years in good health. This chain joins TRBV5-5 and TRBJ2-7, with a possible D match to TRBD1 (6 bases). Sequenced input: blood. The CDR3, as DNA: TGTGCCAGCAGCTTCTTCGGTCAGGGGAGCTACGAGCAGTACTTC. This codes for CASSFFGQGSYEQYF.